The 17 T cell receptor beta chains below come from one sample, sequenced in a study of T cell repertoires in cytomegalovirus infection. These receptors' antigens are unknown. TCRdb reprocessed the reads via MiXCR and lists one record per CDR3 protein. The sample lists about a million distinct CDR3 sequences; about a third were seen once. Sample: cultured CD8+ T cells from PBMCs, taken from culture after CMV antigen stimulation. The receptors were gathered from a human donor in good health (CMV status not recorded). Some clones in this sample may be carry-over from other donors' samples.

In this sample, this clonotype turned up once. The CDR3 sequence: CASSLDPYTEAFF. In DNA, the CDR3 is TGTGCCAGCAGCCTGGACCCCTACACTGAAGCTTTCTTT. This sequence joins TRBV14 and TRBJ1-1; no clear D. CDR1 and CDR2 (germline): SGHDN, FVKESK. CDR3 length: 13 amino acids. Trimming pared 4 bases from V and 3 bases from J, leaving 9 bases between.

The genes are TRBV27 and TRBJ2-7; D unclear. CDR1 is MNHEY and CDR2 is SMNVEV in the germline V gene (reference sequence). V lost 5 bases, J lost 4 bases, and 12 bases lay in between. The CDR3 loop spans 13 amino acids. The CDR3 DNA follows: TGTGCCAGCAGTCCTGGGGATCTATACGAGCAGTACGTC. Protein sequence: CASSPGDLYEQYV.

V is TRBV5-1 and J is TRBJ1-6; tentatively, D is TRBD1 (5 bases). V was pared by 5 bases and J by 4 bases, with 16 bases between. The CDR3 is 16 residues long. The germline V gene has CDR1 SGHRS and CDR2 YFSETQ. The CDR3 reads CASSSGRVVYNSPLHF. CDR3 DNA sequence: TGCGCCAGCAGTTCGGGACGCGTGGTATATAATTCACCCCTCCACTTT.

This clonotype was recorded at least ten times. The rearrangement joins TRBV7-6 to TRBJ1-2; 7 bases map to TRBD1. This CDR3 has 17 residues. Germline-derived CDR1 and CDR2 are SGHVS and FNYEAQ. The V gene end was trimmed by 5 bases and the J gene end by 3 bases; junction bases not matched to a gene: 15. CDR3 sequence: CASSQYPRDRSHYGYTF. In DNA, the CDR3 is TGTGCCAGCAGCCAATATCCCCGGGACAGATCGCACTATGGCTACACCTTC.

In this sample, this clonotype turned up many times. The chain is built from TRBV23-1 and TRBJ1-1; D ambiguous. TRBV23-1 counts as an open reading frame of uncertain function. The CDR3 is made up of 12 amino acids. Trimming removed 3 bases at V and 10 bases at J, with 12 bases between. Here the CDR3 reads CASSHSVGVAFF. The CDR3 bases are TGCGCCAGCAGTCATTCCGTAGGAGTAGCTTTCTTT.

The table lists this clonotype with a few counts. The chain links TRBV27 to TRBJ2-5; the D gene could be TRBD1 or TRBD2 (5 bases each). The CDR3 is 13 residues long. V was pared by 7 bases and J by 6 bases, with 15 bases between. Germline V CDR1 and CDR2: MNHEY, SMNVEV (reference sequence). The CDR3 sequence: CASKEGQGQTQYF. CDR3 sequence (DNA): TGTGCCAGCAAAGAGGGGCAGGGACAGACCCAGTACTTC.

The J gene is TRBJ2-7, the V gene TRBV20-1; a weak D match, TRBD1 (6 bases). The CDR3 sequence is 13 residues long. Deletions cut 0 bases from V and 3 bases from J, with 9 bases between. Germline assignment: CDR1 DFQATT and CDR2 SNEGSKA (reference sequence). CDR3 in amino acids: CSARDSDSYEQYF. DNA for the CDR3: TGCAGTGCTAGAGATTCGGACAGCTACGAGCAGTACTTC.

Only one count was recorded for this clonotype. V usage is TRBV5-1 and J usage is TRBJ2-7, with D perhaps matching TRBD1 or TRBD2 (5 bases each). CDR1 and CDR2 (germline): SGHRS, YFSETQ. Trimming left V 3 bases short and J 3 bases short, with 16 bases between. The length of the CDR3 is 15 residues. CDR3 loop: CASSSSGPTIYEQYF. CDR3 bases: TGCGCCAGCAGCTCCTCGGGGCCCACCATCTACGAGCAGTACTTC.

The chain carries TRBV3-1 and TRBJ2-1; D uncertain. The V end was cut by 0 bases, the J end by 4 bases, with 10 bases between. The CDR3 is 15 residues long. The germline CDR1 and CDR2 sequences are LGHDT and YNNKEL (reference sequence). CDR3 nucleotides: TGTGCCAGCAGCCAAGAGACGGCCGGTTACAATGAGCAGTTCTTC. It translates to CASSQETAGYNEQFF.

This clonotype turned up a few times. For the CDR3, the DNA is TGTGCCAGCAATCCTAGCGGGGGCCGCAATACGCAGTATTTT. Protein product: CASNPSGGRNTQYF. V gene TRBV25-1 combines with J gene TRBJ2-3; TRBD2 agrees at 10 bases. This CDR3 is built from 14 residues. The V gene's germline CDR1 is MGHDK and CDR2 SYGVNS. Trimming at V came to 7 bases and at J to 7 bases, leaving 8 bases not matched to a gene.

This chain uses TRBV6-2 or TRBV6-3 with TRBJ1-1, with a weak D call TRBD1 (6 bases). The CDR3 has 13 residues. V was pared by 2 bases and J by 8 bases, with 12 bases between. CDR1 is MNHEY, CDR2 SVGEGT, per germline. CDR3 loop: CASSYPLDREAFF. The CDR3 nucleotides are TGTGCCAGCAGTTACCCCCTCGACAGGGAAGCTTTCTTT.

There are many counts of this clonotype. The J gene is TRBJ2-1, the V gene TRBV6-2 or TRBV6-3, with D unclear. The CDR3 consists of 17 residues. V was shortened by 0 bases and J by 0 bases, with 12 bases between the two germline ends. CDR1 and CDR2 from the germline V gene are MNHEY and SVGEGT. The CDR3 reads CASSYSADSPSYNEQFF. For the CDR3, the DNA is TGTGCCAGCAGTTACTCGGCGGATTCACCCTCCTACAATGAGCAGTTCTTC.

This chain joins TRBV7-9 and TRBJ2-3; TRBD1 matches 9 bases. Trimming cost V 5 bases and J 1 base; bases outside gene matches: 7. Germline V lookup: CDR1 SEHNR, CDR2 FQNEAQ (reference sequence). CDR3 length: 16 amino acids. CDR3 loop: CASSGWDREGTDTQYF. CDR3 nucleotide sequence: TGTGCCAGCAGCGGATGGGACAGGGAAGGCACAGATACGCAGTATTTT. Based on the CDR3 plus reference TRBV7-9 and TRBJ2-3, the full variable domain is DTGVSQNPRHKITKRGQNVTFRCDPISEHNRLYWYRQTLGQGPEFLTYFQNEAQLEKSRLLSDRFSAERPKGSFSTLEIQRTEQGDSAMYLCASSGWDREGTDTQYFGPGTRLTVL.

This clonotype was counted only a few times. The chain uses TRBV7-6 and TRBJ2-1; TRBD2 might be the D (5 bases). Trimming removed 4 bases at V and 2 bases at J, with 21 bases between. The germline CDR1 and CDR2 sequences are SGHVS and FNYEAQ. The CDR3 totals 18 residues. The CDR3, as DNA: TGTGCCAGCAGCTCCGAGGACTCGCACGCAGGAACCTACAATGAGCAGTTCTTC. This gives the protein CASSSEDSHAGTYNEQFF.

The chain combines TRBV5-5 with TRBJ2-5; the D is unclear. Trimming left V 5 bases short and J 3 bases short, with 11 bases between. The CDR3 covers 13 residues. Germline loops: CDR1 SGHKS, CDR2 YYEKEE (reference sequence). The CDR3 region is CASRPGSEETQYF. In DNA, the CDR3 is TGTGCCAGCAGACCGGGTTCCGAAGAGACCCAGTACTTC.

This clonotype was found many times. CDR3: CASSLEFPGTDSPLHF. The CDR3 DNA is TGTGCCAGCAGCTTAGAGTTCCCGGGTACGGATTCACCCCTCCACTTT. V usage is TRBV7-2 and J usage is TRBJ1-6; D remains ambiguous. The CDR3 covers 16 residues. Germline V gene sequence: CDR1 SGHTA, CDR2 FQGNSA. V lost 1 base and J lost 8, with 15 bases in between.

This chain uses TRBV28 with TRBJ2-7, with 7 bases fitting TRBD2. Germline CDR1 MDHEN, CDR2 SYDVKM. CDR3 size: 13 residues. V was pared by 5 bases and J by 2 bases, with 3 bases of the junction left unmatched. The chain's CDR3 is CASSREGTYEQYF. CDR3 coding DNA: TGTGCCAGCAGTAGGGAGGGAACCTACGAGCAGTACTTC.